A selection of T cell receptor beta chains follows, all from one sample in a study of cytomegalovirus exposure and HLA in healthy donors. Profiling relied on immunoSEQ multiplex PCR, and the TCRdb table lists in-frame clones only, not all of them. This sample carries 100,000 to 150,000 clones, roughly three quarters of them seen once, and the ten largest clones take 0.95% to 1.4%. Input material: PBMCs. The receptors originated from a male donor in good health and CMV-seronegative. CDR3s include the opening cysteine and the closing phenylalanine or tryptophan. Each record gives: J gene, V gene, CDR3 protein.

TRBJ1-5 | TRBV6-6 | CASSLGTGIGQPQHF
TRBJ2-7 | TRBV5-1 | CASRDTATYEQYF
TRBJ2-7 | TRBV27 | CASGYTGTGIYEQYF
TRBJ1-5 | TRBV18 | CASSPRQGGSNQPQHF
TRBJ2-1 | TRBV7-3 | CASSPRLAGGNEQFF
TRBJ2-2 | TRBV5-4 | CASSLRTPLDTGELFF
TRBJ1-6 | TRBV6-5 | CASSYGTGDPPLHF
TRBJ2-6 | TRBV5-4 | CASSLLQVSGANVLTF
TRBJ2-7 | TRBV7-2 | CASSRSTGHEQYF
TRBJ1-1 | TRBV19 | CASTDRDTEAFF
TRBJ2-7 | TRBV4-3 | CASSQDGQRDAYEQYF
TRBJ1-4 | TRBV2 | CASQGASNEKLFF
TRBJ2-1 | TRBV5-8 | CASSLASTGVQHNEQFF
TRBJ2-1 | TRBV19 | CASSIGTGENEQFF
TRBJ1-1 | TRBV5-8 | CASSHGTLNTEAFF
TRBJ2-5 | TRBV12-5 | CASGLPTSREAETQYF
TRBJ1-1 | TRBV5-1 | CASSPLGQGNTEAFF
TRBJ1-5 | TRBV4-3 | CASSQVRQPQHF
TRBJ1-2 | TRBV19 | CASSTRGRGGYTF
TRBJ2-1 | TRBV15 | CATSRARVPNEQFF
TRBJ1-5 | TRBV11-2 | CASSPQGDQPQHF
TRBJ2-7 | TRBV19 | CASSSRTGSYEQYF
TRBJ1-5 | TRBV10-3 | CATSGTGGSHQPQHF
TRBJ2-5 | TRBV11-3 | CASPKYTDRKQETQYF
TRBJ2-7 | TRBV4-2 | CASSQDVTSESYEQYF
TRBJ1-1 | TRBV19 | CASSTYREGHTEAFF
TRBJ2-3 | TRBV7-9 | CASSLKPAGSTDTQYF